This TCR beta chain was documented in a study of cytomegalovirus exposure and HLA in healthy donors. Study-level information: Among about 179 million T cells, an earlier analysis found 95 million to 140 million unique TCR beta sequences. Samples from HLA-typed donors yielded approximately 80 million unique TCRs in an early data release. Study results and limitations: Analysis performed later found 16,951 TCR beta sequences associated with HLA alleles at 0.05 false discovery rate. Analysis was performed later, and it showed HLA-associated TCR beta chains to be more clonally expanded than equally common others.

The PCR had 60 Vbeta and 13 Jbeta primers. Sequenced by immunoSEQ multiplex PCR; TCRdb stores in-frame clones only, minus some. The sample records over 75,000 clones, around 73% being singletons. As concerns this clone: Its antigen is not identified.

V lost 7 bases, J lost 8 bases, and 4 bases stayed unmatched. The germline V gene has CDR1 SNHLY and CDR2 FYNNEI. This CDR3 is built from 11 residues. Sequenced sample: PBMCs. The receptor was derived from an older woman in good health and CMV-seronegative. J is TRBJ1-1 and V is TRBV2; 7 bases fit TRBD1. The CDR3 DNA is TGTGCCAGCAAGATGGGACAGGAAGCTTTCTTT. Protein product: CASKMGQEAFF.